The 28 T cell receptor beta chains presented below share a single source sample, sequenced in a study of cytomegalovirus exposure and HLA in healthy donors. The assay was immunoSEQ multiplex PCR, and TCRdb's table has in-frame clones only and misses some. The sample carries around 150,000 clones, just under 90% recorded once. The material sequenced was PBMCs. All receptors come from a woman younger than 35 in good health and CMV-seropositive.

The chain joins TRBV5-6 to TRBJ2-7, with D maybe TRBD2 (6 bases). The length of the CDR3 is 16 residues. The V end was cut by 3 bases, the J end by 4 bases, with 20 bases between. From germline, CDR1 is SGHDT and CDR2 YYEEEE. The chain's CDR3 is CASSYQSRLEPYEQYF. The CDR3 DNA follows: TGTGCCAGCAGCTACCAAAGTCGACTAGAGCCGTACGAGCAGTACTTC.

V usage is TRBV30 and J usage is TRBJ2-7; D remains ambiguous. Looked up from germline, CDR1 is GTSNPN and CDR2 is SVGIG (reference sequence). The CDR3 has 11 residues. Trimming removed 2 bases from V and 6 bases from J, with 8 bases in between. The CDR3 is CAWSRDFEQYF. CDR3 in DNA: TGTGCCTGGAGTCGAGATTTCGAGCAGTACTTC. The whole variable domain, filled in from reference TRBV30 and TRBJ2-7, reads SQTIHQWPATLVQPVGSPLSLECTVEGTSNPNLYWYRQAAGRGLQLLFYSVGIGQISSEVPQNLSASRPQDRQFILSSKKLLLSDSGFYLCAWSRDFEQYFGPGTRLTVT.

This chain links TRBV18 with TRBJ1-1; D gene unclear. V lost 6 bases, J lost 5 bases, and 7 bases lay in between. The CDR3 has 11 residues. CDR1 is KGHSH, CDR2 LQKENI, per germline. The CDR3 nucleotides read TGTGCCAGCTCCCGCCAGACTGAAGCTTTCTTT. It encodes CASSRQTEAFF.

Concerning this clone itself: The sample has other DNA sequences that encode this CDR3 too. The chain employs TRBV18 and TRBJ1-2; D is unclear. Trimming removed 3 bases at V and 2 bases at J, with 7 bases between. The CDR3 extends over 13 amino acids. Per germline, CDR1 KGHSH and CDR2 LQKENI. The CDR3 coding sequence is TGTGCCAGCTCACCCGAACAGAACTATGGCTACACCTTC. Translated, it gives CASSPEQNYGYTF. Supplemented by reference TRBV18 and TRBJ1-2, the full variable domain reads NAGVMQNPRHLVRRRGQEARLRCSPMKGHSHVYWYRQLPEEGLKFMVYLQKENIIDESGMPKERFSAEFPKEGPSILRIQQVVRGDSAAYFCASSPEQNYGYTFGSGTRLTVV.

The chain recombines TRBV4-1 with TRBJ1-2; no clear D gene. V was clipped by 3 bases and J by 6 bases, with 14 bases between them. Germline CDR1 MGHRA, CDR2 YSYEKL. The CDR3 consists of 14 residues. The CDR3 reads CASSQPPGLDGYTF. The DNA of the CDR3 is TGCGCCAGCAGCCAGCCCCCCGGACTGGATGGCTACACCTTC.

V gene TRBV5-1 combines with J gene TRBJ2-1; TRBD1 matches 9 bases. CDR3 length: 15 residues. V lost 6 bases and J lost 2; bases outside the gene matches: 6. Germline V CDR1 and CDR2: SGHRS, YFSETQ. The chain's CDR3 is CASTPGQGAYNEQFF. The CDR3 DNA follows: TGCGCCAGCACCCCGGGACAGGGAGCCTACAATGAGCAGTTCTTC.

CDR3 region: CSARLAGGLEQYF. The CDR3 DNA sequence: TGCAGCGCCAGACTAGCGGGAGGGCTTGAGCAGTACTTC. The chain couples TRBV29-1 to TRBJ2-7; 14 bases line up with TRBD2. The junction had 6 bases not matched to a gene; V was cut back by 7 bases and J by 7 bases. The CDR3 has 13 amino acids. Per the germline V gene, CDR1 is SQVTM and CDR2 is ANQGSEA.

V and J are TRBV30 and TRBJ2-5; D remains ambiguous. The V gene lost 3 bases and the J gene lost 5 bases, with 7 bases spanning the gap. The CDR3 contains 11 residues. CDR1 GTSNPN and CDR2 SVGIG come from the germline V gene (reference sequence). CDR3 DNA: TGTGCCTGGAGCATACGGGAGACCCAGTACTTC. It translates to CAWSIRETQYF. Variable domain in full (rest from reference TRBV30 and TRBJ2-5): SQTIHQWPATLVQPVGSPLSLECTVEGTSNPNLYWYRQAAGRGLQLLFYSVGIGQISSEVPQNLSASRPQDRQFILSSKKLLLSDSGFYLCAWSIRETQYFGPGTRLLVL.

The rearrangement joins TRBV5-6 to TRBJ2-1, with TRBD2 matching over 13 bases. The germline gives CDR1 SGHDT, CDR2 YYEEEE. The CDR3 is 18 residues long. Trimming cost V 3 bases and J 5 bases; bases outside gene matches: 11. The CDR3 sequence: CASSSSGLAGVGDNEQFF. The CDR3 coding sequence is TGTGCCAGCAGCTCGAGCGGACTAGCGGGAGTAGGGGACAATGAGCAGTTCTTC.

The chain links TRBV19 to TRBJ1-5; maybe TRBD1 (6 bases). Trimming shortened V by 3 bases and J by 1 base, and 16 bases separated the two germline ends. This CDR3 is built from 17 residues. Germline CDR1 and CDR2: LNHDA and SQIVND (reference sequence). The CDR3 sequence is CASSILEGGLSNQPQHF. The DNA for the CDR3 is TGTGCCAGTAGTATTCTAGAGGGGGGGCTAAGCAATCAGCCCCAGCATTTT.

This clone was detected once. The chain couples TRBV7-2 to TRBJ1-5, with a weak D call TRBD1 (5 bases). The germline CDR1 and CDR2 sequences are SGHTA and FQGNSA. This CDR3 contains 14 residues. V lost 4 bases, J lost 3 bases, and 10 bases lay in between. The CDR3 here is CASSSRDFNQPQHF. CDR3 coding DNA: TGTGCCAGCAGCTCCCGGGACTTCAATCAGCCCCAGCATTTT.

This sequence joins TRBV11-3 and TRBJ2-5; D gene unclear. The CDR3 contains 15 residues. V lost 6 bases and J 4 bases, leaving 18 bases between the germline ends. Germline CDR1 is SGHNT and CDR2 is YENEEA. The CDR3 bases are TGTGCCAGCAGACAGAAATGGCCTCTATCAGAGACCCAGTACTTC. Translation: CASRQKWPLSETQYF.

The chain joins TRBV19 to TRBJ2-2; TRBD1 might be the D (6 bases). V lost 5 bases and J 0 bases, leaving 13 bases between the germline ends. CDR3 length: 16 amino acids. Germline V lookup: CDR1 LNHDA, CDR2 SQIVND (reference sequence). CDR3 protein: CASSSGQLTNTGELFF. For the CDR3, the DNA is TGTGCCAGTAGTTCAGGACAGTTGACGAACACCGGGGAGCTGTTTTTT. The full variable domain, its missing parts supplied by reference TRBV19 and TRBJ2-2, is DGGITQSPKYLFRKEGQNVTLSCEQNLNHDAMYWYRQDPGQGLRLIYYSQIVNDFQKGDIAEGYSVSREKKESFPLTVTSAQKNPTAFYLCASSSGQLTNTGELFFGEGSRLTVL.

The genes are TRBV30 and TRBJ2-3; 14 nucleotides line up with TRBD2. This CDR3 contains 15 residues. The J segment lost 3 bases and the V segment lost 4 bases, leaving 3 bases of the junction unmatched. CDR1 is GTSNPN and CDR2 is SVGIG in the germline V gene (reference sequence). CDR3 residues: CAWTRTSGRTDTQYF. CDR3 nucleotide sequence: TGTGCCTGGACACGGACTAGCGGGAGGACAGATACGCAGTATTTT.

The chain recombines TRBV6-1 with TRBJ1-2; TRBD1 matches at 9 bases. The CDR3 sequence is 14 residues long. Germline CDR1 is MNHNS and CDR2 is SASEGT. V shed 3 bases, J shed 8 bases, and the junction held 7 bases outside the gene matches. In DNA form, the CDR3 reads TGTGCCAGCAGTGAGAACAGGGGGCTCGGAGGCTACACCTTC. Encoded protein: CASSENRGLGGYTF.

The chain joins TRBV28 to TRBJ2-7; TRBD1 agrees at 9 bases. This CDR3 comprises 15 residues. Germline CDR1 MDHEN, CDR2 SYDVKM. The J segment lost 3 bases and the V segment lost 1 base, leaving 4 bases of the junction unmatched. The CDR3: CASSLLGTGFYEQYF. In nucleotides, the CDR3 is TGTGCCAGCAGTTTATTGGGGACAGGGTTCTACGAGCAGTACTTC.

The CDR3 nucleotides read TGTGCCAGCAGCGCCCGGGACAGTACTGGAAACACCATATATTTT. Protein product: CASSARDSTGNTIYF. This sequence joins TRBV9 and TRBJ1-3, with TRBD1 matching over 7 bases. This CDR3 comprises 15 residues. Germline CDR1 and CDR2: SGDLS and YYNGEE. The ends lost 3 bases at V and 2 bases at J; junction bases unmatched: 5.

The CDR3, as DNA: TGCGCCAGCAGCCCGAGAGGGGCCCAAGATATATGGGACAGGGACACAGATACGCAGTATTTT. This encodes CASSPRGAQDIWDRDTDTQYF. The chain employs TRBV4-3 and TRBJ2-3, with TRBD1 identical over 9 bases. With 4 bases clipped from V and 2 bases from J, the junction kept 22 bases outside the gene matches. CDR3 size: 21 residues. Germline V gene sequence: CDR1 LGHNA, CDR2 YSLEER.

The chain is built from TRBV28 and TRBJ2-1; TRBD1 might be the D (6 bases). V was trimmed by 5 bases and J by 6 bases, leaving 20 bases between them. Per germline, CDR1 MDHEN and CDR2 SYDVKM. The CDR3 loop spans 16 amino acids. CDR3 sequence: CASSGAGTRTLNEQFF. CDR3 nucleotides: TGTGCCAGCAGTGGCGCCGGGACAAGGACCCTCAATGAGCAGTTCTTC.

The chain carries TRBV5-4 and TRBJ1-1; 7 bases match TRBD1. From germline, CDR1 is SGHNT and CDR2 YYREEE (reference sequence). The CDR3 spans 15 residues. With 4 bases clipped from V and 4 bases from J, the junction kept 10 bases outside the gene matches. DNA of the CDR3: TGTGCCAGCAGCGGGTCACAGGGGCCGACCACTGAAGCTTTCTTT. It specifies CASSGSQGPTTEAFF.

The chain employs TRBV27 and TRBJ1-1; possibly TRBD1 for D (6 bases). The germline V and J ends were trimmed by 5 bases and 7 bases, with 17 bases remaining between them. CDR1 is MNHEY, CDR2 SMNVEV, per germline (reference sequence). The CDR3 has 14 amino acids. The CDR3 protein is CASSMQGFGFEAFF. The CDR3 bases are TGTGCCAGCAGTATGCAGGGGTTCGGGTTTGAAGCTTTCTTT.

The J gene is TRBJ2-2, the V gene TRBV15, with D tentatively TRBD2 (5 bases). Between the trimmed V and J ends, which lost 1 base and 1 base, there was a span of 7 bases. CDR1 is LNHNV and CDR2 is YYDKDF in the germline V gene (reference sequence). The CDR3 consists of 15 residues. The CDR3 sequence is CATSRGGRNTGELFF. The CDR3 DNA is TGTGCCACCAGCAGAGGAGGGAGGAACACCGGGGAGCTGTTTTTT.

This chain uses TRBV5-1 with TRBJ2-3, with 9 positions matching TRBD2. V shed 2 bases, J shed 3 bases, and the junction held 4 bases outside the gene matches. The CDR3 loop spans 15 amino acids. CDR1 SGHRS and CDR2 YFSETQ come from the germline V gene. CDR3 loop: CASSLFSGSTDTQYF. In DNA, the CDR3 is TGCGCCAGCAGCTTATTTAGCGGGAGTACAGATACGCAGTATTTT.

A few counts support this clone. The J gene is TRBJ1-1, the V gene TRBV2; 9 nucleotides align to TRBD1. This CDR3 region has 11 residues. CDR1 SNHLY and CDR2 FYNNEI come from the germline V gene. J gave up 11 bases and V 7 bases, and 5 bases lay outside the gene matches. In DNA form, the CDR3 reads TGTGCCAGCACCGGACAGGGGACGGCTTTCTTT. The encoded protein is CASTGQGTAFF.

This sequence joins TRBV30 and TRBJ2-5; 8 bases align to TRBD1. The V gene end was trimmed by 3 bases and the J gene end by 5 bases; junction bases not matched to a gene: 8. The CDR3 is 14 residues long. In germline, CDR1 is GTSNPN, CDR2 SVGIG (reference sequence). This CDR3 reads CAWSAGGSWETQYF. The CDR3 DNA follows: TGTGCCTGGAGCGCAGGGGGCTCTTGGGAGACCCAGTACTTC.

This sequence joins TRBV9 and TRBJ1-1, with 8 bases that match TRBD1. Per germline, CDR1 SGDLS and CDR2 YYNGEE. The CDR3 has 15 amino acids. With V trimmed by 4 bases and J by 3 bases, 8 bases remained unmatched. CDR3 nucleotides: TGTGCCAGCAGCTCAAGGACAGGGAAGGACACTGAAGCTTTCTTT. This encodes CASSSRTGKDTEAFF.

This clone was seen just once. V and J are TRBV5-1 and TRBJ2-2; perhaps TRBD2 as D (5 bases). Looked up from germline, CDR1 is SGHRS and CDR2 is YFSETQ. V gave up 2 bases and J gave up 0 bases, with 8 bases separating them. This CDR3 region has 15 residues. The CDR3 DNA follows: TGCGCCAGCAGCTTCCTAGCAGCGAACACCGGGGAGCTGTTTTTT. Encoded protein: CASSFLAANTGELFF.

This chain links TRBV5-1 with TRBJ2-7; D is uncertain. CDR3 length: 14 amino acids. Germline CDR1 is SGHRS and CDR2 is YFSETQ. V was shortened by 4 bases and J by 0 bases, with 11 bases between the two germline ends. In DNA form, the CDR3 reads TGCGCCAGCAGCCTTAGTGTTAGCTCCTACGAGCAGTACTTC. Amino acids: CASSLSVSSYEQYF.